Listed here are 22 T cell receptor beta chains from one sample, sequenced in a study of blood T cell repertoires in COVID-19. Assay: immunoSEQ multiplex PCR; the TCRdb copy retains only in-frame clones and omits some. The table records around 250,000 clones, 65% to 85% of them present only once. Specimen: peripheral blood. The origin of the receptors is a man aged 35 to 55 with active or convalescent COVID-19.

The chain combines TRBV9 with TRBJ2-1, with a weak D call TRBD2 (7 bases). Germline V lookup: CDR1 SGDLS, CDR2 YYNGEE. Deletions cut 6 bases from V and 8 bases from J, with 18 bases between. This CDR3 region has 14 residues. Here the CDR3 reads CASTTTGRGDEQFF. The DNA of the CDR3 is TGTGCCAGCACCACTACGGGGAGGGGGGATGAGCAGTTCTTC.

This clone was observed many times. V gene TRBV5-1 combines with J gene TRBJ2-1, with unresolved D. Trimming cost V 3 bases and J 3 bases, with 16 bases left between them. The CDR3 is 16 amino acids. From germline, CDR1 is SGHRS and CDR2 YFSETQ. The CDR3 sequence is CASSSGVQLSYNEQFF. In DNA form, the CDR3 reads TGCGCCAGCAGCTCAGGCGTCCAGCTAAGCTACAATGAGCAGTTCTTC.

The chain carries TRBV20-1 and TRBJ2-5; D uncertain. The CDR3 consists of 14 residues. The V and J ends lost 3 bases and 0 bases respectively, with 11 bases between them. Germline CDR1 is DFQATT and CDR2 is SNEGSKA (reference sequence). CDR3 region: CSASPVGYQETQYF. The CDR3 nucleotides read TGCAGTGCTAGTCCCGTCGGGTACCAAGAGACCCAGTACTTC.

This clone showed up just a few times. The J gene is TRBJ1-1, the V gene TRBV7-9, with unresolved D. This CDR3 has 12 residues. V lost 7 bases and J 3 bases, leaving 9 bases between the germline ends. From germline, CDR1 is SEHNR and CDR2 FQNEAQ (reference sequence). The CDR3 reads CASTLQDTEAFF. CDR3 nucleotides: TGTGCCAGCACCCTGCAGGACACTGAAGCTTTCTTT.

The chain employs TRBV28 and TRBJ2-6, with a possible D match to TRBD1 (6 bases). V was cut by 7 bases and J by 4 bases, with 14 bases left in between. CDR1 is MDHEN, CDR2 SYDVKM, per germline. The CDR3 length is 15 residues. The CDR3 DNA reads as TGTGCCAGCAAGGGGGTCTCCGCCGGGGCCAACGTCCTGACTTTC. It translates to CASKGVSAGANVLTF.

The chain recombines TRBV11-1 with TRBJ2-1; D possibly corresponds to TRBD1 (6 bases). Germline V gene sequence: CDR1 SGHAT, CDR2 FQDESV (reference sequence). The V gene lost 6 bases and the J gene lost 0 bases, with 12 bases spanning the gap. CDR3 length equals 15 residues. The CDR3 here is CASSRQASSYNEQFF. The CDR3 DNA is TGTGCCAGCAGTCGACAGGCAAGCTCCTACAATGAGCAGTTCTTC.

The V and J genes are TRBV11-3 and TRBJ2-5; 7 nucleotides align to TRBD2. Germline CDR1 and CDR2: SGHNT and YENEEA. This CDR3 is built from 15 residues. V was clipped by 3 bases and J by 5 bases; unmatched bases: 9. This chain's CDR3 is CASSLTGTNPETQYF. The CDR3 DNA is TGTGCCAGCAGCTTGACCGGGACTAATCCCGAGACCCAGTACTTC.

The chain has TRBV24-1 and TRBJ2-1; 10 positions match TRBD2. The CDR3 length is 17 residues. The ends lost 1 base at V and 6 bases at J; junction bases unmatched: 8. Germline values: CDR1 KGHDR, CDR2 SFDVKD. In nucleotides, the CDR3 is TGTGCCACCAGTGATTTTCCCCGGGCTAGCGGGAGCAATGAGCAGTTCTTC. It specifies CATSDFPRASGSNEQFF.

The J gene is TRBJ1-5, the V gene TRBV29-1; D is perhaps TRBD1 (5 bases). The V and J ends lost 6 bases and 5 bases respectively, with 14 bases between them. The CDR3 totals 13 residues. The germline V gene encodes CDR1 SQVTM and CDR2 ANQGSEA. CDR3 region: CSVLGREDQPQHF. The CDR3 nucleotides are TGCAGCGTACTCGGCAGGGAAGATCAGCCCCAGCATTTT.

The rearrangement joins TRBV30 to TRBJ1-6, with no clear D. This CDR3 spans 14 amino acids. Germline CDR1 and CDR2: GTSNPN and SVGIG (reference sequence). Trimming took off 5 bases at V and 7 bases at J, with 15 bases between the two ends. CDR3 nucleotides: TGTGCCTGGGATGAGACCGGGTTAAATTCACCCCTCCACTTT. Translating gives CAWDETGLNSPLHF.

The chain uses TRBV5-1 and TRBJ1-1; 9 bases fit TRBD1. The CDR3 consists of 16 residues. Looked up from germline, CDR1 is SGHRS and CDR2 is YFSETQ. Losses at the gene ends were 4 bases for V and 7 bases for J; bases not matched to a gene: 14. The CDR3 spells CASSPGQGWAFGEAFF. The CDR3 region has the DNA TGCGCCAGCAGCCCTGGACAGGGGTGGGCCTTTGGTGAAGCTTTCTTT.

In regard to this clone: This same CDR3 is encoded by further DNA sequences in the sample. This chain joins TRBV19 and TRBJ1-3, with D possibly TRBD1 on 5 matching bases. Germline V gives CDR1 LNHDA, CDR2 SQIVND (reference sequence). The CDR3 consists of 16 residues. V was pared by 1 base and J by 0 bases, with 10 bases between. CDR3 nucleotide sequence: TGTGCCAGTAGTATAGGGACACCCCGCTCTGGAAACACCATATATTTT. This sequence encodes CASSIGTPRSGNTIYF.

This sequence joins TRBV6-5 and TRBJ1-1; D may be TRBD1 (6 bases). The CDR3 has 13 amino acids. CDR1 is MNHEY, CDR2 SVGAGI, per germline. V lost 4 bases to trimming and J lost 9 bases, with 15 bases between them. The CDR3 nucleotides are TGTGCCAGCAGTTCGCCTACCGGGACAAAAGCTTTCTTT. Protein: CASSSPTGTKAFF.

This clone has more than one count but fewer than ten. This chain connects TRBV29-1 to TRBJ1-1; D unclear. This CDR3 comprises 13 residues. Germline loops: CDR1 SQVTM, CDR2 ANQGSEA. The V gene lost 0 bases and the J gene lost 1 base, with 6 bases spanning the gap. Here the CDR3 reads CSVEDQQNTEAFF. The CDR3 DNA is TGCAGCGTTGAAGATCAACAGAACACTGAAGCTTTCTTT.

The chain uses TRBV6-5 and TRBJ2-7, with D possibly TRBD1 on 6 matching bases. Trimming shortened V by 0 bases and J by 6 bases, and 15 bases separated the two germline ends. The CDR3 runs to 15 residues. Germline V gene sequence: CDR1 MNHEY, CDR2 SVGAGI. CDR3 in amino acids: CASSYSPWDMFEQYF. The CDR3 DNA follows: TGTGCCAGCAGTTACTCCCCTTGGGACATGTTCGAGCAGTACTTC.

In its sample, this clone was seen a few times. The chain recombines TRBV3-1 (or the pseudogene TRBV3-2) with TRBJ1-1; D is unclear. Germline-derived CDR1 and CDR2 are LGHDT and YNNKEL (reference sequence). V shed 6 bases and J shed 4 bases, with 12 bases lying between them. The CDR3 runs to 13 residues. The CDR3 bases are TGTGCCAGCAGTCCAGCTGTAGCCACTGAAGCTTTCTTT. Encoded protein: CASSPAVATEAFF.

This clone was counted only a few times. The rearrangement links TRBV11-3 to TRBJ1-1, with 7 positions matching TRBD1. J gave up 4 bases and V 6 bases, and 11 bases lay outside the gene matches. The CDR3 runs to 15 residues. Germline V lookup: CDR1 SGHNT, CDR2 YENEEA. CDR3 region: CASRNQGVSGTEAFF. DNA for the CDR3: TGTGCCAGCAGGAATCAGGGGGTTTCCGGCACTGAAGCTTTCTTT. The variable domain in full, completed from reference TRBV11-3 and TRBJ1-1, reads EAGVVQSPRYKIIEKKQPVAFWCNPISGHNTLYWYLQNLGQGPELLIRYENEEAVDDSQLPKDRFSAERLKGVDSTLKIQPAELGDSAVYLCASRNQGVSGTEAFFGQGTRLTVV.

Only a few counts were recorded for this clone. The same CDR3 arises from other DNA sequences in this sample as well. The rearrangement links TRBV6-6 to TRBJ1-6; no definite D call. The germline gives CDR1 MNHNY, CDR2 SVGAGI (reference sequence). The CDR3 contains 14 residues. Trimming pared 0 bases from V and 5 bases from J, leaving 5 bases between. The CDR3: CASSYSEDNSPLHF. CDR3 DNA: TGTGCCAGCAGTTACTCGGAGGATAATTCACCCCTCCACTTT.

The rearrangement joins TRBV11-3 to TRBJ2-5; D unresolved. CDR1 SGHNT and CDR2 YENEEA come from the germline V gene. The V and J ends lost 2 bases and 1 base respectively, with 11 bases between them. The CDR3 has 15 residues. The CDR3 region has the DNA TGTGCCAGCAGCTTATTCCCGGTCCCCCAAGAGACCCAGTACTTC. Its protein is CASSLFPVPQETQYF.

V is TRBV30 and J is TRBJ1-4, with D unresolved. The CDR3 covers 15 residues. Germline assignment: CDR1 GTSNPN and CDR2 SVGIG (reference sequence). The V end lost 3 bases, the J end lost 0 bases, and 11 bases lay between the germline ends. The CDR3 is CAWSQPGATNEKLFF. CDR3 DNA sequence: TGTGCCTGGAGCCAGCCAGGTGCAACTAATGAAAAACTGTTTTTT. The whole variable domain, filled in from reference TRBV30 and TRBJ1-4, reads SQTIHQWPATLVQPVGSPLSLECTVEGTSNPNLYWYRQAAGRGLQLLFYSVGIGQISSEVPQNLSASRPQDRQFILSSKKLLLSDSGFYLCAWSQPGATNEKLFFGSGTQLSVL.

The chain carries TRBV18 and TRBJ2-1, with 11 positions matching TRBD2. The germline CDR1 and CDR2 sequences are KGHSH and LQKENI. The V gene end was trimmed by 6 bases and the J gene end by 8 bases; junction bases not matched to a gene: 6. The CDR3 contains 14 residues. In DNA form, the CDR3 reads TGTGCCAGCTCCACTAGCGGGAGTATGGATGAGCAGTTCTTC. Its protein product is CASSTSGSMDEQFF.

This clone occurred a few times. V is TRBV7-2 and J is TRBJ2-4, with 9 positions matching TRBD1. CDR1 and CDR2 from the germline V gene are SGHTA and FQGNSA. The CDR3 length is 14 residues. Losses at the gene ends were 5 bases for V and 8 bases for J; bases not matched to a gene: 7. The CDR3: CASSRGQGWDIQYF. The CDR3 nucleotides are TGTGCCAGCAGCCGTGGACAGGGGTGGGACATTCAGTACTTC.